The TCR beta chain described here comes from a study of blood T cell repertoires in COVID-19. The method was immunoSEQ multiplex PCR; TCRdb's version includes in-frame clones alone and lacks a portion of them. Among about 140,000 clones listed, 70% to 90% were seen once. Losses at the gene ends were 4 bases for V and 7 bases for J; bases not matched to a gene: 6. Germline V gene sequence: CDR1 SGHNT, CDR2 YYREEE (reference sequence). There are 13 residues in the CDR3. The sequence came from a human donor in a cohort sampled during active COVID-19. The rearrangement joins TRBV5-4 to TRBJ1-2, with TRBD1 identical over 8 bases. Material: peripheral blood. The CDR3 is CASSVTGVGGYTF. The CDR3 nucleotides read TGTGCCAGCAGCGTGACAGGGGTGGGTGGCTACACCTTC. Looking up the rest from reference TRBV5-4 and TRBJ1-2 gives the full variable domain: ETGVTQSPTHLIKTRGQQVTLRCSSQSGHNTVSWYQQALGQGPQFIFQYYREEENGRGNFPPRFSGLQFPNYSSELNVNALELDDSALYLCASSVTGVGGYTFGSGTRLTVV.